These 27 T cell receptor beta chains were sequenced from one sample in a study of T cells after yellow fever vaccination. TCRdb called the 5' RACE reads again in MiXCR, with one record for every CDR3 protein. The data contain 400,000 to 650,000 distinct CDR3 sequences, less than 25% of them singletons. Sequences were derived from PBMCs, sampled roughly 20 days after the first yellow fever vaccination. The receptors shown here come from a young man who received the YFV17D yellow fever vaccine.

The chain links TRBV29-1 to TRBJ2-1; 7 nucleotides agree with TRBD2. Germline CDR1 reads SQVTM; CDR2 reads ANQGSEA. This CDR3 spans 13 amino acids. The junction had 10 bases not matched to a gene; V was cut back by 5 bases and J by 9 bases. The CDR3 loop reads CSVRGGVMGEQFF. CDR3 in DNA: TGCAGCGTTCGCGGGGGTGTTATGGGTGAGCAGTTCTTC.

This chain joins TRBV4-3 and TRBJ2-1; D not resolved. Trimming stripped 6 bases from V and 3 bases from J, with 6 bases between. CDR1 LGHNA and CDR2 YSLEER come from the germline V gene. This CDR3 region has 12 residues. The CDR3 sequence is CASRGLYNEQFF. As DNA, the CDR3 is TGCGCCAGCAGAGGCCTCTACAATGAGCAGTTCTTC.

The gene calls are TRBV12-3 or TRBV12-4 and TRBJ1-4; no reliable D call. V lost 8 bases to trimming and J lost 8 bases, with 15 bases between them. The CDR3 runs to 13 residues. The CDR3 DNA sequence: TGTGCCAGCGGCCTGGCAATTCTCGAAAAACTGTTTTTT. Protein sequence: CASGLAILEKLFF.

This clonotype was counted only a few times. The chain couples TRBV5-1 to TRBJ2-7; 7 bases fit TRBD1. Trimming at V came to 0 bases and at J to 3 bases, leaving 9 bases not matched to a gene. The CDR3 runs 16 residues. Germline V gene sequence: CDR1 SGHRS, CDR2 YFSETQ. CDR3 DNA sequence: TGCGCCAGCAGCTTGGCCCCAGGGGGAAACGACTACGAGCAGTACGTC. As protein: CASSLAPGGNDYEQYV.

This clonotype came up a few times. CDR3 sequence reads: CASSLKPRDRSYEQYF. Here the CDR3 DNA reads TGTGCCAGCAGCTTAAAGCCCCGGGACAGATCCTACGAGCAGTACTTC. The chain combines TRBV7-8 with TRBJ2-7; 7 bases are shared with TRBD1. V gave up 2 bases and J gave up 1 base; unmatched junction bases: 8. Looked up from germline, CDR1 is SGHVS and CDR2 is FQNEAQ. The CDR3 extends over 16 amino acids.

This clonotype was seen a few times. The chain recombines TRBV7-2 with TRBJ1-4; D might be TRBD1 (5 bases). There are 15 residues in the CDR3. From germline, CDR1 is SGHTA and CDR2 FQGNSA. The V end lost 1 base, the J end lost 11 bases, and 17 bases lay between the germline ends. As DNA, the CDR3 is TGTGCCAGCAGCTTAGGGCAGGGCTCGGGACGGAAACTGTTTTTT. Translated: CASSLGQGSGRKLFF.

This rearrangement joins TRBV24-1 to TRBJ1-3, with D hard to call. Trimming left V 9 bases short and J 2 bases short, with 10 bases between. Germline V gene lookup returns CDR1 KGHDR and CDR2 SFDVKD. This CDR3 spans 13 amino acids. CDR3 amino acids: CATQKAPGNTIYF. For the CDR3, the DNA is TGTGCCACCCAGAAGGCCCCTGGAAACACCATATATTTT.

The CDR3 DNA is TGTGCCAGCAGTCAAGTCACCCTCACTGAAGCTTTCTTT. Protein sequence: CASSQVTLTEAFF. The rearrangement uses TRBV12-3 or TRBV12-4 and TRBJ1-1; D is unresolved. This CDR3 is built from 13 residues. Trimming left V 5 bases short and J 4 bases short, with 11 bases between.

This clonotype was recorded a few times. V is TRBV7-9 and J is TRBJ1-2; TRBD1 aligns across 10 bases. The trim removed 1 base at V and 8 bases at J, leaving 4 bases unmatched. CDR3 size: 14 residues. Germline values: CDR1 SEHNR, CDR2 FQNEAQ (reference sequence). CDR3 in DNA: TGTGCCAGCAGCTTAGAGGGACAGGGGAGAGGCTACACCTTC. Translated, it gives CASSLEGQGRGYTF.

The V gene is TRBV5-6, the J gene TRBJ2-7, with D possibly matching TRBD2 (5 bases). V lost 4 bases, J lost 0 bases, and 8 bases lay in between. Looked up from germline, CDR1 is SGHDT and CDR2 is YYEEEE. This CDR3 comprises 13 residues. The DNA for the CDR3 is TGTGCCAGCAGCGTGGGAGACTCCTACGAGCAGTACTTC. Its translation: CASSVGDSYEQYF.

This clonotype has only a few counts. The chain has TRBV11-2 and TRBJ2-7; TRBD1 matches 11 bases. Germline V lookup: CDR1 SGHAT, CDR2 FQNNGV. The length of the CDR3 is 15 residues. V lost 6 bases, J lost 3 bases, and 7 bases stayed unmatched. CDR3 in amino acids: CASRQGQGDHYEQYF. CDR3 nucleotides: TGTGCCAGCAGACAGGGACAGGGGGACCACTACGAGCAGTACTTC. The full variable domain, with the rest looked up from reference TRBV11-2 and TRBJ2-7, is EAGVAQSPRYKIIEKRQSVAFWCNPISGHATLYWYQQILGQGPKLLIQFQNNGVVDDSQLPKDRFSAERLKGVDSTLKIQPAKLEDSAVYLCASRQGQGDHYEQYFGPGTRLTVT.

The chain carries TRBV25-1 and TRBJ1-6; D gene unclear. The V gene lost 1 base and the J gene lost 10 bases, with 14 bases spanning the gap. This CDR3 contains 15 residues. In germline, CDR1 is MGHDK, CDR2 SYGVNS. The CDR3 DNA reads as TGTGCCAGCAGTGAATCCGGCGGGGAGAGGTCACCCCTCCACTTT. It specifies CASSESGGERSPLHF.

This clonotype was counted only a few times. The CDR3, as DNA: TGTGCCAGCAGCCCCGGACAATACAGGGAGACCCAGTACTTC. Translation gives CASSPGQYRETQYF. The rearrangement uses TRBV7-9 and TRBJ2-5; D may be TRBD1 (5 bases). The CDR3 totals 14 residues. The ends were cut back, 5 bases at V and 5 bases at J, with 15 bases in the middle. CDR1 and CDR2 (germline): SEHNR, FQNEAQ (reference sequence). The full variable domain, with the rest looked up from reference TRBV7-9 and TRBJ2-5, is DTGVSQNPRHKITKRGQNVTFRCDPISEHNRLYWYRQTLGQGPEFLTYFQNEAQLEKSRLLSDRFSAERPKGSFSTLEIQRTEQGDSAMYLCASSPGQYRETQYFGPGTRLLVL.

This clonotype has ten or more counts. The chain combines TRBV5-1 with TRBJ1-2; no clear D. The ends were cut back, 0 bases at V and 0 bases at J, with 9 bases in the middle. CDR1 and CDR2 from the germline V gene are SGHRS and YFSETQ. The CDR3 contains 15 residues. CDR3 DNA: TGCGCCAGCAGCTTGGATGGCCGCTCTAACTATGGCTACACCTTC. Amino acids: CASSLDGRSNYGYTF.

The chain combines TRBV6-5 with TRBJ1-1, with D uncertain. There are 14 residues in the CDR3. Between the trimmed V and J ends, which lost 0 bases and 1 base, there was a span of 6 bases. The germline V gene encodes CDR1 MNHEY and CDR2 SVGAGI. The CDR3 coding sequence is TGTGCCAGCAGTTACTCTCCCTGGAACACTGAAGCTTTCTTT. Protein product: CASSYSPWNTEAFF.

For this clonotype: The junction departs from the called germline gene at one end, perhaps through a read error. The chain uses TRBV12-3 or TRBV12-4 and TRBJ2-1; D may be TRBD2 (6 bases). This CDR3 spans 12 amino acids. In DNA, the CDR3 is TGTGCCAGCAGTCCGATCGGGGGTTCTTCTCTATTC. Translating gives CASSPIGGSSLF.

This clonotype has only a few counts. This chain links TRBV14 with TRBJ2-5, with D tentatively TRBD1 or TRBD2 (6 bases each). The germline gives CDR1 SGHDN, CDR2 FVKESK. CDR3 length: 14 amino acids. Trimming left V 1 base short and J 4 bases short, with 10 bases between. CDR3 region: CASSQAGAGETQYF. The CDR3 bases are TGTGCCAGCAGCCAAGCGGGGGCCGGAGAGACCCAGTACTTC.

This clonotype was detected a few times. CDR3 protein: CASSLVQGFFIADTQYF. The DNA for the CDR3 is TGTGCCAGCAGCTTAGTGCAGGGATTCTTCATCGCAGATACGCAGTATTTT. J is TRBJ2-3 and V is TRBV7-8; possibly TRBD1 for D (5 bases). Trimming removed 1 base from V and 4 bases from J, with 18 bases in between. The CDR3 consists of 17 residues. Germline-derived CDR1 and CDR2 are SGHVS and FQNEAQ.

This clonotype was seen only a few times. V and J are TRBV27 and TRBJ2-2, with 10 bases that match TRBD1. With 6 bases clipped from V and 4 bases from J, the junction kept 8 bases outside the gene matches. Germline values: CDR1 MNHEY, CDR2 SMNVEV (reference sequence). The CDR3 extends over 16 amino acids. Written as DNA, the CDR3 is TGTGCCAGCAGCTCCCCGGGACAGGGGCCCACCGGGGAGCTGTTTTTT. This sequence encodes CASSSPGQGPTGELFF.

There are a few counts of this clonotype. The chain has TRBV9 and TRBJ2-2; D is unclear. CDR3 length equals 16 residues. The germline V gene encodes CDR1 SGDLS and CDR2 YYNGEE. Trimming stripped 2 bases from V and 0 bases from J, with 11 bases between. The CDR3 reads CASSVLGSANTGELFF. As DNA, the CDR3 is TGTGCCAGCAGCGTCCTGGGGTCAGCGAACACCGGGGAGCTGTTTTTT.

The chain combines TRBV29-1 with TRBJ1-1; D is unclear. V shed 4 bases and J shed 2 bases, with 8 bases lying between them. In germline, CDR1 is SQVTM, CDR2 ANQGSEA. CDR3 length: 12 residues. The CDR3 is CSVAGYNTEAFF. The CDR3 DNA reads TGCAGCGTTGCGGGGTATAACACTGAAGCTTTCTTT. Variable domain in full (rest from reference TRBV29-1 and TRBJ1-1): SAVISQKPSRDICQRGTSLTIQCQVDSQVTMMFWYRQQPGQSLTLIATANQGSEATYESGFVIDKFPISRPNLTFSTLTVSNMSPEDSSIYLCSVAGYNTEAFFGQGTRLTVV.

The chain has TRBV4-2 and TRBJ2-1; D unclear. The CDR3 covers 15 residues. Looked up from germline, CDR1 is LGHNA and CDR2 is YNFKEQ. V was pared by 0 bases and J by 8 bases, with 14 bases between. The CDR3 nucleotides read TGTGCCAGCAGCCAAGATCTGATACGGGTGCATGAGCAGTTCTTC. Its translation is CASSQDLIRVHEQFF.

This clonotype showed up just once. This sequence joins TRBV3-1 and TRBJ2-1, with 8 bases fitting TRBD2. The CDR3 is 17 amino acids. Looked up from germline, CDR1 is LGHDT and CDR2 is YNNKEL (reference sequence). V gave up 0 bases and J gave up 7 bases; unmatched junction bases: 11. CDR3: CASSQDRGGRIGNEQFF. In DNA, the CDR3 is TGTGCCAGCAGCCAAGATCGGGGGGGGAGGATAGGTAATGAGCAGTTCTTC.

The rearrangement joins TRBV12-3 or TRBV12-4 to TRBJ1-1; a possible D gene is TRBD1 (6 bases). The CDR3 sequence is 14 residues long. V was trimmed by 5 bases and J by 1 base, leaving 11 bases between them. The CDR3 sequence: CASSPGTSNTEAFF. The CDR3 DNA reads TGTGCCAGCAGTCCCGGGACATCGAACACTGAAGCTTTCTTT.

The rearrangement uses TRBV4-2 and TRBJ2-1; 11 bases map to TRBD2. V dropped 4 bases and J dropped 10; count of bases not matched to a gene: 6. This CDR3 is built from 14 residues. Germline lookup yields CDR1 LGHNA and CDR2 YNFKEQ. In DNA, the CDR3 is TGTGCCAGCAGCCCCGGGACTAGCGGCGCAGAGCAGTTCTTC. Amino acid sequence: CASSPGTSGAEQFF.

This clonotype was picked up a small number of times. This chain connects TRBV7-8 to TRBJ2-1; D perhaps matches TRBD1 (5 bases). V lost 5 bases and J lost 12, with 14 bases in between. Germline V gives CDR1 SGHVS, CDR2 FQNEAQ. The length of the CDR3 is 12 residues. CDR3 nucleotides: TGTGCCAGCAGCCCCTTTGGGGCAGGGCAGTTCTTC. Amino acids: CASSPFGAGQFF.

This rearrangement joins TRBV3-1 to TRBJ2-1, with TRBD2 matching 10 bases. Germline V CDR1 and CDR2: LGHDT, YNNKEL (reference sequence). There are 14 residues in the CDR3. J gave up 9 bases and V 3 bases, and 5 bases lay outside the gene matches. CDR3 in amino acids: CASSHTSGVSEQFF. CDR3 DNA sequence: TGTGCCAGCAGCCACACTAGCGGGGTTAGTGAGCAGTTCTTC.